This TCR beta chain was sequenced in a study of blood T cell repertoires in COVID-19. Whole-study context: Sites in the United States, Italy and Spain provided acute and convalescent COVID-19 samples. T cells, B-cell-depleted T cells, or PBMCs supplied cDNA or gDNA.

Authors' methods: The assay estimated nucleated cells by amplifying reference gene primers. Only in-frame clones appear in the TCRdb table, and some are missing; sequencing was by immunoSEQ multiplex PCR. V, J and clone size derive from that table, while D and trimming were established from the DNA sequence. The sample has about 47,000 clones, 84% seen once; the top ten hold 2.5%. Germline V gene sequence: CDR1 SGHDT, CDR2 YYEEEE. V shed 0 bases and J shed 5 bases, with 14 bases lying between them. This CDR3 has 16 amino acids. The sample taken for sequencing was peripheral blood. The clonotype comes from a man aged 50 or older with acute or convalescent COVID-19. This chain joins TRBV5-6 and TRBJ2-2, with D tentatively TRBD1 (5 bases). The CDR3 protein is CASSLEQVGMTGELFF. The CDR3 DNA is TGTGCCAGCAGCTTGGAACAGGTAGGGATGACCGGGGAGCTGTTTTTT. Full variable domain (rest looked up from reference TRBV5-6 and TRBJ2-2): DAGVTQSPTHLIKTRGQQVTLRCSPKSGHDTVSWYQQALGQGPQFIFQYYEEEERQRGNFPDRFSGHQFPNYSSELNVNALLLGDSALYLCASSLEQVGMTGELFFGEGSRLTVL.